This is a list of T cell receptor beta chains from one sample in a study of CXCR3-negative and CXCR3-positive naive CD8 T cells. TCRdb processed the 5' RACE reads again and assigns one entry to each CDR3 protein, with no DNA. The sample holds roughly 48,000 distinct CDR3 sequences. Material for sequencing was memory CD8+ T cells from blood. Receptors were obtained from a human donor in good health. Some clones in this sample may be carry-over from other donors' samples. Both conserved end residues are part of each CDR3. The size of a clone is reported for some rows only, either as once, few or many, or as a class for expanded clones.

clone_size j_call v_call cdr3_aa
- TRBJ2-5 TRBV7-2 CASLYPTGTQYF
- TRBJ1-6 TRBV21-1 CASSKGAPLHF
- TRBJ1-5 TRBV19 CASSNDRGKAYNQPQHF
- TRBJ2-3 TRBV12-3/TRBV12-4 CASSPRTGGLEDTQYF
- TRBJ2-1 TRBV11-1 CASSHKLAGIEQFF
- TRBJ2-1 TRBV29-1 CSGQGQGVNEQFF
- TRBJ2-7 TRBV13 CASSVDRTTYEQYF
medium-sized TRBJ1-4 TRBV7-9 CASSSTRTAANEKLFF
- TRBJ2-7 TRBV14 CASSQGDRTISYEQYF
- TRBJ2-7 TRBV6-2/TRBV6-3 CASSYVEPIPGSSYEQYF
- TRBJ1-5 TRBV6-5 CASSYWGESNQPQHF
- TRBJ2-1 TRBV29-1 CSVGMRETYNEQFF
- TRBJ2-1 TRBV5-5 CASSLIQGATQVF
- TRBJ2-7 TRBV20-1 CSARGTGSNLRGQYF
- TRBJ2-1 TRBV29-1 CSVEDPWSVADNEQFF
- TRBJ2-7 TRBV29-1 CSRLGQEYEQYF
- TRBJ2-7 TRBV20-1 CSARVAQDFYEQYF
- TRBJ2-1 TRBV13 CASSLGRVANEQFF
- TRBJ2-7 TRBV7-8 CASSLVARGYEQYF
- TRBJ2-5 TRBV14 CASSQLGGFETQYF
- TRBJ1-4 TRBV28 CASSFLGQLGEKLFF
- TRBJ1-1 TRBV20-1 CSARDQPGRNTEAFF
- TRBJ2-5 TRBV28 CASRLSDYQETQYF
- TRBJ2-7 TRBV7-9 CASSPGTGPSEQYF
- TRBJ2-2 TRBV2 CASLKTEATGELFF
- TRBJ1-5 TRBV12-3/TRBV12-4 CASSNNDRFQPQHF
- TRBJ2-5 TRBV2 CASSRTGSDKTQYF
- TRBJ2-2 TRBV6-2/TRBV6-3 CASSYSTSGGANTGELFF
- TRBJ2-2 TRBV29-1 CSVEGARGANTGELFF
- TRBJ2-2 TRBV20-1 CSARDFLGIDTGELFF
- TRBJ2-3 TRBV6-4 CASSDSLGSTDTQYF
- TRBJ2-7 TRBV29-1 CSVEAQGVDKREQYF
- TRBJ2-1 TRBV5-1 CASDAGNEQFF
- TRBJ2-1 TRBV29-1 CSVDGLPPSYNEQFF
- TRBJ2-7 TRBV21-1 CASSKVGTRGCWFEQYF
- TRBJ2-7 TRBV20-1 CSATLSDRDFYEQYF
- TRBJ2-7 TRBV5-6 CASSFGTGSTYEQYF
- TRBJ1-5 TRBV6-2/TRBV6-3 CASSYEAGSNQPQHF
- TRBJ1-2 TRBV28 CASTSGAYGYTF
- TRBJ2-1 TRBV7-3 CASSLTPRGRVYNEQFF
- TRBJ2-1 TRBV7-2 CASSRTSGGTYNEQFF
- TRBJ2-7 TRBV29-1 CSVGGSGKVEQYF
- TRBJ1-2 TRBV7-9 CASSLLWINYGYTF
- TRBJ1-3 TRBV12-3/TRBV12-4 CASSFGYTIYF
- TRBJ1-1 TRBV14 CASSHSSGVTEAFF
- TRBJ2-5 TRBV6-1 CASSGGLEETQYF
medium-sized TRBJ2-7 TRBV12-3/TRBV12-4 CASSWGLAARGEQYF
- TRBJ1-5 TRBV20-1 CSAKLQGLPTMEPQHF
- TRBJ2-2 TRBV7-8 CASSQGQGIGELFF
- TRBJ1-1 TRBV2 CASSEEVLGAFF
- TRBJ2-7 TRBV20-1 CSARDLIGTGVRYEQYF
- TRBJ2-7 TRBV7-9 CASSPTEGQSFYEQYF
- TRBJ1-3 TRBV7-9 CASSLYSGNTIYF
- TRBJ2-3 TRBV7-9 CASSPLELAGDTQYF
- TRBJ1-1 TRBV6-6 CASSTRAPEAFF
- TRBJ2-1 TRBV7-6 CASSVSSPDGGPYNEQFF
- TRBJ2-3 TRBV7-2 CASSFRGREIVDTQYF
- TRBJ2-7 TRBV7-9 CASSSATGGYEQYF
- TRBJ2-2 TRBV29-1 CSVLENGGNGELFF
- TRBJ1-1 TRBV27 CASSPRDSSIEAFF